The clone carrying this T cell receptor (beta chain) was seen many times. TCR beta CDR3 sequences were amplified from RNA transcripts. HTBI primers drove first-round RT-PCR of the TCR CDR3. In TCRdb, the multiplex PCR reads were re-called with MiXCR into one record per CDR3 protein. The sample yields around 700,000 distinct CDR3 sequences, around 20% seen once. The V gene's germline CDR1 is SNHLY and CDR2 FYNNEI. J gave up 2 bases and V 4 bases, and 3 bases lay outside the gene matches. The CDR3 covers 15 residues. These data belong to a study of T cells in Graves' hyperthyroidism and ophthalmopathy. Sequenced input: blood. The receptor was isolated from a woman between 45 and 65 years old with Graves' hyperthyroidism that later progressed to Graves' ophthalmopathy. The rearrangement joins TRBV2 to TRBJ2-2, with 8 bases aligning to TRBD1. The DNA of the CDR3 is TGTGCCAGCAGTGTGCAGGGGGCTAACACCGGGGAGCTGTTTTTT. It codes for CASSVQGANTGELFF.